This T cell receptor beta chain was sequenced in a study of shared clonotypes between healthy human individuals. Clones were read by immunoSEQ multiplex PCR, and TCRdb kept only the in-frame ones, dropping some. The sample holds about 1.1 million clones, roughly 80% seen once. Sequencing used memory CD4+ T cells from PBMCs. Subset described: CD45RA-negative fraction. The sequence came from a young man in good health. Some clones in this sample may be carry-over from other donors' samples.

CDR3 nucleotide sequence: TGTGCCTGGAGTGTATCCGGGCCAGAGACCCAGTACTTC. Residues: CAWSVSGPETQYF. The chain links TRBV30 to TRBJ2-5; the D is unclear. The CDR3 loop spans 13 amino acids. Germline V lookup: CDR1 GTSNPN, CDR2 SVGIG (reference sequence). Trimming shortened V by 0 bases and J by 4 bases, and 9 bases separated the two germline ends.